The 22 T cell receptor beta chains in this list originate from one sample, sequenced in a study of blood T cell repertoires in COVID-19. The data were produced by immunoSEQ multiplex PCR, yet TCRdb's version contains in-frame clones alone and is incomplete. The data show 100,000 to 150,000 clones, less than 85% seen once. Sequencing was carried out using peripheral blood. The receptors come from a human donor with acute or convalescent COVID-19. The donor label of this sample is uncertain.

This chain connects TRBV19 to TRBJ1-5; tentatively, D is TRBD1 (5 bases). The germline V gene has CDR1 LNHDA and CDR2 SQIVND (reference sequence). This CDR3 region has 16 residues. V shed 3 bases and J shed 2 bases, with 14 bases lying between them. The CDR3 sequence: CASSMAREYGNQPQHF. The CDR3 DNA reads as TGTGCCAGTAGTATGGCCAGGGAATACGGCAATCAGCCCCAGCATTTT.

This clone was recorded once. The chain links TRBV2 to TRBJ1-1; no firm D call. CDR3 length: 14 residues. Trimming pared 4 bases from V and 0 bases from J, leaving 9 bases between. Germline CDR1 SNHLY, CDR2 FYNNEI. CDR3 in DNA: TGTGCCAGCAGTGTACTCTTTATGAACACTGAAGCTTTCTTT. Translating gives CASSVLFMNTEAFF.

The CDR3 coding sequence is TGTGCCAGCAGCTTAGGTAGCGGGGGGGCCGACACAGATACGCAGTATTTT. This gives the protein CASSLGSGGADTDTQYF. The chain has TRBV7-6 and TRBJ2-3; 11 bases match TRBD2. The V and J ends lost 1 base and 2 bases, in that order; junction bases with no gene match: 5. Germline V gives CDR1 SGHVS, CDR2 FNYEAQ. The CDR3 totals 17 residues.

This clone was detected once. The chain combines TRBV5-1 with TRBJ1-1; 7 bases fit TRBD1. Germline V lookup: CDR1 SGHRS, CDR2 YFSETQ. This CDR3 has 14 amino acids. After removal of 6 bases from V and 4 bases from J, the junction contained 9 bases not matched to a gene. The CDR3 DNA reads as TGCGCCAGCAATACCGGGACAGCCCCCACTGAAGCTTTCTTT. Residues: CASNTGTAPTEAFF.

The genes are TRBV5-5 and TRBJ2-5; tentative D call: TRBD1 (5 bases). Germline lookup yields CDR1 SGHKS and CDR2 YYEKEE (reference sequence). Trimming shortened V by 3 bases and J by 5 bases, and 14 bases separated the two germline ends. This CDR3 region has 14 residues. CDR3 amino acids: CASSSTWGRETQYF. CDR3 nucleotides: TGTGCCAGCAGCTCCACCTGGGGCAGGGAGACCCAGTACTTC.

The chain has TRBV2 and TRBJ1-1; D gene uncertain. The germline V gene encodes CDR1 SNHLY and CDR2 FYNNEI. This CDR3 comprises 13 residues. The V end was cut by 8 bases, the J end by 2 bases, with 12 bases between. The DNA for the CDR3 is TGTGCCAGCTTAACGCAGACAAACACTGAAGCTTTCTTT. This sequence encodes CASLTQTNTEAFF.

V usage is TRBV4-1 and J usage is TRBJ2-3, with 8 nucleotides matching TRBD1. J gave up 1 base and V 0 bases, and 6 bases lay outside the gene matches. This CDR3 is built from 17 residues. Germline CDR1 reads MGHRA; CDR2 reads YSYEKL. CDR3 loop: CASSQDGRGRRTDTQYF. The CDR3 DNA reads as TGCGCCAGCAGCCAAGATGGCAGGGGGCGCCGCACAGATACGCAGTATTTT.

The sample holds a few counts of this clone. The chain employs TRBV10-3 and TRBJ1-2, with 12 bases aligning to TRBD1. The CDR3 is made up of 15 amino acids. V lost 9 bases to trimming and J lost 3 bases; unmatched junction nucleotides: 8. The V gene's germline CDR1 is ENHRY and CDR2 SYGVKD. The CDR3 region is CAIRDRGQDHYGYTF. The CDR3 bases are TGTGCCATACGGGACAGGGGGCAAGATCACTATGGCTACACCTTC.

Details on this clone: Since a much larger clone is just one base distant, this may be a read error. The chain joins TRBV11-3 to TRBJ2-5; weak D call: TRBD1 (6 bases). The CDR3 has 13 amino acids. V lost 5 bases to trimming and J lost 0 bases, with 7 bases between them. Germline V gene lookup returns CDR1 SGHNT and CDR2 YENEEA. CDR3 loop: CASSRGYQETQYF. The DNA of the CDR3 is TGTGCCAGCAGCAGGGGGTACCAAGAGACCCAGTACTTC.

The chain employs TRBV11-3 and TRBJ1-1; a weak D match, TRBD1 (6 bases). CDR3 length: 14 residues. The V end was cut by 2 bases, the J end by 5 bases, with 12 bases between. The germline gives CDR1 SGHNT, CDR2 YENEEA. CDR3 loop: CASSLSGDATEAFF. The DNA for the CDR3 is TGTGCCAGCAGCTTATCAGGGGATGCGACTGAAGCTTTCTTT.

The V call is TRBV18, the J call TRBJ1-1; D not resolved. The CDR3 covers 14 residues. Per germline, CDR1 KGHSH and CDR2 LQKENI. Deletions cut 2 bases from V and 3 bases from J, with 10 bases between. CDR3 sequence (DNA): TGTGCCAGCTCACCATTAATAACGGACACTGAAGCTTTCTTT. Translation: CASSPLITDTEAFF.

V gene TRBV18 combines with J gene TRBJ1-1; the D gene is possibly TRBD1 (6 bases). CDR3 size: 15 residues. Germline V gene data show CDR1 as KGHSH and CDR2 as LQKENI. V lost 4 bases and J lost 11, with 23 bases in between. The CDR3 nucleotides read TGTGCCAGCTCACGACTCACAGGGAGAGGGGATGAGGCTTTCTTT. Translated: CASSRLTGRGDEAFF.

J is TRBJ1-1 and V is TRBV21-1. TRBV21-1 is marked as a pseudogene. The CDR3 sequence is 13 residues long. The CDR3 sequence: CASSKGFRTEAFF. CDR3 DNA: TGTGCCAGCAGCAAAGGTTTCCGTACTGAAGCTTTCTTT.

This chain connects TRBV5-5 to TRBJ1-1; D is ambiguous. The CDR3 runs to 13 residues. V lost 7 bases and J lost 1, with 11 bases in between. Germline CDR1 reads SGHKS; CDR2 reads YYEKEE (reference sequence). This CDR3 is CASSTTQNTEAFF. DNA for the CDR3: TGTGCCAGCTCCACAACCCAGAACACTGAAGCTTTCTTT.

The chain employs TRBV14 and TRBJ2-6, with 9 nucleotides matching TRBD1. Germline V gives CDR1 SGHDN, CDR2 FVKESK. This CDR3 comprises 17 residues. Trimming cost V 0 bases and J 4 bases; bases outside gene matches: 4. DNA for the CDR3: TGTGCCAGCAGCCAAGACCTACAGGGGGCGGGGGCCAACGTCCTGACTTTC. It yields the protein CASSQDLQGAGANVLTF.

The chain recombines TRBV24-1 with TRBJ2-1; 7 positions agree with TRBD1. This CDR3 contains 16 residues. With V trimmed by 4 bases and J by 2 bases, 7 bases remained unmatched. The germline gives CDR1 KGHDR, CDR2 SFDVKD. The CDR3 sequence: CATSDRQGRTYNEQFF. The DNA for the CDR3 is TGTGCCACCAGTGACCGACAGGGTAGGACCTACAATGAGCAGTTCTTC.

This chain joins TRBV6-5 and TRBJ1-1; D gene uncertain. Germline assignment: CDR1 MNHEY and CDR2 SVGAGI. This CDR3 is built from 14 residues. Trimming shortened V by 8 bases and J by 0 bases, and 13 bases separated the two germline ends. As DNA, the CDR3 is TGTGCCAGCGGCCAGTCGGGGATGAACACTGAAGCTTTCTTT. This codes for CASGQSGMNTEAFF.

This chain joins TRBV5-1 and TRBJ2-2; D is ambiguous. The CDR3 is 12 residues long. Trimming pared 0 bases from V and 8 bases from J, leaving 5 bases between. The germline CDR1 and CDR2 sequences are SGHRS and YFSETQ. The CDR3 DNA reads TGCGCCAGCAGCTTGGGTTCGGGGGAGCTGTTTTTT. Translation: CASSLGSGELFF.

The rearrangement uses TRBV15 and TRBJ1-2, with D uncertain. CDR1 LNHNV and CDR2 YYDKDF come from the germline V gene (reference sequence). The length of the CDR3 is 13 residues. V lost 0 bases and J 4 bases, leaving 6 bases between the germline ends. The chain's CDR3 is CATSRDPGYGYTF. DNA of the CDR3: TGTGCCACCAGCAGAGATCCGGGCTATGGCTACACCTTC.

V usage is TRBV19 and J usage is TRBJ2-3, with 9 bases that match TRBD2. With V trimmed by 3 bases and J by 5 bases, 3 bases remained unmatched. Germline V lookup: CDR1 LNHDA, CDR2 SQIVND (reference sequence). CDR3 length: 14 amino acids. CDR3 nucleotides: TGTGCCAGTAGTATGTTGCGGGGGGGAGATACGCAGTATTTT. It encodes CASSMLRGGDTQYF.

V is TRBV6-5 and J is TRBJ2-1; 9 positions match TRBD2. V shed 10 bases, J shed 10 bases, and the junction held 17 bases outside the gene matches. This CDR3 spans 15 amino acids. Germline-derived CDR1 and CDR2 are MNHEY and SVGAGI. The CDR3 DNA reads TGTGCCACCCATGCGAGCCGCGGGGGGGCCGGGGAGCAGTTCTTC. It yields the protein CATHASRGGAGEQFF.

This clone was seen many times. The CDR3 sequence: CASSYSGRNGYTF. The CDR3 nucleotides are TGTGCCAGCAGTTACTCGGGGAGAAATGGCTACACCTTC. This chain links TRBV6-5 with TRBJ1-2; D is ambiguous. Germline CDR1 is MNHEY and CDR2 is SVGAGI. The ends were cut back, 0 bases at V and 6 bases at J, with 8 bases in the middle. This CDR3 is 13 amino acids long.